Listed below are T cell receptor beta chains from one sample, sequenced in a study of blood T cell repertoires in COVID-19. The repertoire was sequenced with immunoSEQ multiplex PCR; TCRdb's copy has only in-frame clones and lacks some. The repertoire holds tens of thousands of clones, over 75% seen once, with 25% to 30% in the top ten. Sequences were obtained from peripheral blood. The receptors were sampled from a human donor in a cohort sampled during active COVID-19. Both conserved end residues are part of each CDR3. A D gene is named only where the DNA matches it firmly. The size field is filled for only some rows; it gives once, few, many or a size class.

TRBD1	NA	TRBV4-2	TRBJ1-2	CASSQGQGARGYTF	TGTGCCAGCAGCCAAGGACAGGGGGCGAGGGGCTACACCTTC
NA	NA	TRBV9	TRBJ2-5	CASSVGAAGSRETQYF	TGTGCCAGCAGCGTAGGGGCTGCGGGCTCCCGAGAGACCCAGTACTTC
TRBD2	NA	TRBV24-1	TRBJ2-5	CATSDSREGETQYF	TGTGCCACCAGTGATTCCCGGGAGGGTGAGACCCAGTACTTC
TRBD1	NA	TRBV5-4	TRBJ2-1	CASSWKRGQGANEQFF	TGTGCCAGCAGCTGGAAAAGGGGACAGGGGGCCAATGAGCAGTTCTTC
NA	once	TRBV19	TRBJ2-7	CASSIDRRSSYEQYF	TGTGCCAGTAGTATCGACAGGAGAAGCTCCTACGAGCAGTACTTC
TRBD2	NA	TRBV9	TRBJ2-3	CASSLLRTSGGADTQYF	TGTGCCAGCAGCCTACTTCGGACTAGCGGGGGGGCGGATACGCAGTATTTT
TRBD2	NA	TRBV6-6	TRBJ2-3	CASSAAAAGAGDTQYF	TGTGCCAGCAGTGCCGCAGCTGCGGGAGCAGGGGATACGCAGTATTTT
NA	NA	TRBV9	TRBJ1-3	CASSPQGGDSGNTIYF	TGTGCCAGCAGCCCCCAAGGAGGGGACTCTGGAAACACCATATATTTT
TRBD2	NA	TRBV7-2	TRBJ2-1	CASSPSGLVFDEQFF	TGTGCCAGCAGCCCGTCCGGACTAGTATTTGATGAGCAGTTCTTC
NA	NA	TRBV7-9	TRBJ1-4	CASSPRQAPNEKLFF	TGTGCCAGCAGCCCAAGACAGGCCCCAAATGAAAAACTGTTTTTT
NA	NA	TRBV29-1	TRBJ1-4	CSGWTANEKLFF	TGCAGCGGGTGGACAGCTAATGAAAAACTGTTTTTT
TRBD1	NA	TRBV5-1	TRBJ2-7	CASSTTGSAYEQYF	TGCGCCAGCAGCACGACAGGGTCCGCCTATGAGCAGTACTTC
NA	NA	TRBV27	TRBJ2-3	CATTGIDTQYF	TGTGCCACCACAGGGATCGATACGCAGTATTTT
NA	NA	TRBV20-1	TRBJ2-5	CSASFGQKETQYF	TGCAGTGCTAGTTTTGGGCAGAAGGAGACCCAGTACTTC
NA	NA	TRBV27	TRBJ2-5	CASSFTGDQETQYF	TGTGCCAGCAGTTTCACGGGGGATCAAGAGACCCAGTACTTC
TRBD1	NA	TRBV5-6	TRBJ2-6	CASSNYRGGANVLTF	TGTGCCAGCAGCAATTACAGGGGTGGGGCCAACGTCCTGACTTTC
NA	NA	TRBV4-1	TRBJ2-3	CASSQVWGVGTDTQYF	TGCGCCAGCAGCCAAGTATGGGGGGTTGGCACAGATACGCAGTATTTT